Many counts were recorded for the clone carrying this T cell receptor beta chain. Antigen: not known. This sample is part of a study of early T cells in non-severe SARS-CoV-2 infection. Whole-study context: Unpaired chains resulted from sequencing bulk RNA of unsorted whole blood. General study results and limits: There was a bias toward anti-spike CD8 responses in VDJdb matching, which missed private and CD4 specificities.

cDNA molecules, individually, were tagged with unique molecular identifiers. A single record per CDR3 protein comes from TCRdb applying MiXCR to the 5' RACE reads. In the table there are over 30,000 distinct CDR3 sequences, roughly 5.9% of which are singletons. The CDR3 has 12 residues. The V and J ends lost 10 bases and 1 base respectively, with 11 bases between them. The germline V gene has CDR1 LNHDA and CDR2 SQIVND (reference sequence). This TCR came from an adult who was a healthcare worker with PCR-confirmed SARS-CoV-2 infection or an uninfected control (not recorded which). The sequenced sample was whole blood. The chain combines TRBV19 with TRBJ2-7; possibly TRBD1 for D (5 bases). The CDR3 is CATSKGSYEQYF. The CDR3 region has the DNA TGTGCCACAAGTAAGGGGTCCTACGAGCAGTACTTC.